A single T cell receptor beta chain is shown here with its context. The sample originates from a study of a mutant IDH1 vaccine in newly diagnosed glioma. The time point is: baseline, week 1 (first vaccination visit). Treatment given: pre-vaccination baseline after standard-of-care therapy. V lost 5 bases, J lost 2 bases, and 12 bases stayed unmatched. From germline, CDR1 is LNHDA and CDR2 SQIVND (reference sequence). This CDR3 has 17 residues. Libraries were prepared by immunoSEQ multiplex PCR; TCRdb keeps only in-frame clonotypes and omits some of them. Of tens of thousands of clones listed, around 83% are singletons.

The sequence was collected from a man in his fifties with glioma. Some clones in this sample may be carry-over from other donors' samples. The chain has TRBV19 and TRBJ2-1; 7 bases are a match to TRBD2. Here the sequenced sample was peripheral blood mononuclear cells (PBMCs), taken from a glioma patient treated with radiotherapy, temozolomide or both. CDR3 sequence: CASSAARSGKTYNEQFF. CDR3 nucleotide sequence: TGTGCCAGTAGTGCCGCCCGAAGCGGGAAGACCTACAATGAGCAGTTCTTC.